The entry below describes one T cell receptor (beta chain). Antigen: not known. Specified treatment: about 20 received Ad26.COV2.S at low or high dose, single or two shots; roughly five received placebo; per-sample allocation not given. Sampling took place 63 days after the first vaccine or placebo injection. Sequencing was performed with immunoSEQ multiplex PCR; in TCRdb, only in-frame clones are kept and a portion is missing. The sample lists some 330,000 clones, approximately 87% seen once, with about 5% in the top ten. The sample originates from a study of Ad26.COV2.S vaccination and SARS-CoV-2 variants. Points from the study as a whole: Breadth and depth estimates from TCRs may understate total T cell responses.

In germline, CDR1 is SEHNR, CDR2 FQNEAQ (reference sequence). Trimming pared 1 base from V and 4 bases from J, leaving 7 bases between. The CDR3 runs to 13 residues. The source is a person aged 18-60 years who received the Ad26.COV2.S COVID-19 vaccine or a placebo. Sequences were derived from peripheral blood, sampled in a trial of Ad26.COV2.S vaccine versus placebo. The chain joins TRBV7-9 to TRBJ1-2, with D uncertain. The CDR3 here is CASSLVIVYGYTF. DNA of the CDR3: TGTGCCAGCAGCTTAGTGATAGTCTATGGCTACACCTTC.